The rows below give T cell receptor beta chains drawn from one sample of a study of blood T cells in healthy people across ages. A single record per CDR3 protein comes from TCRdb applying MiXCR to the 5' RACE reads. The data show 2 million or so distinct CDR3 sequences, around half seen once. The specimen was blood. The source of these receptors is a woman aged 40 to 50 in good health. The conserved cysteine and the conserved F or W are not part of the CDR3 here.

j_gene	v_gene	len	CDR3aa
TRBJ2-7	TRBV20-1	13	SARIHERGTYEQY
TRBJ2-3	TRBV18	14	ASSKRGDRLPDTQY
TRBJ2-1	TRBV11-2	15	ASSPGLGTSYSETQF
TRBJ2-7	TRBV7-2	13	ASSRGTGSGYEQY
TRBJ1-2	TRBV11-2	13	ASSLEGQPMYGYT
TRBJ2-3	TRBV7-2	14	ASSLALAGGRDTQY
TRBJ2-1	TRBV4-3	16	ASSLRSGGPPTYNEQF
.	TRBV18	12	AGSPRQRQETQY
TRBJ1-1	TRBV20-1	9	SKTGNTEAF
TRBJ2-1	TRBV11-2	15	ASSLIRTSGGNNEQF
TRBJ1-1	TRBV6-2/TRBV6-3	14	ASSYLWGPGITEAF
TRBJ1-6	TRBV4-3	14	ASSPTDYNFGSPLH
TRBJ1-2	TRBV7-2	10	ASSHQMGGYT
TRBJ2-5	TRBV6-6	12	ASYSRGGQETQY
.	TRBV5-1	16	ASSLEGGGTLGTYEQY
TRBJ1-1	TRBV12-3/TRBV12-4	10	ASSPRNTEAF
TRBJ2-7	TRBV7-8	11	ASSLVGRDEQY
TRBJ2-5	TRBV10-3	12	AISVGQSQETQY
TRBJ2-5	TRBV4-3	11	ASSRDRMETQY
TRBJ1-1	TRBV6-1	11	ASTPGIYTEAF
TRBJ1-1	TRBV12-3/TRBV12-4	12	ASSLVTGGPEAF
TRBJ2-1	TRBV15	13	ATSGGQESYNEQF
TRBJ2-1	TRBV6-6	13	ATKGTGGVGNEQF
TRBJ2-5	TRBV28	15	ASATVEETAIQETQY
TRBJ2-1	TRBV6-5	14	ASSTEEGASYNEQF
TRBJ1-2	TRBV5-6	11	ASSVNRGRGYT
TRBJ2-1	TRBV5-1	11	ASSLKANNEQF
TRBJ2-3	TRBV5-4	13	ASSWDRSTTDTQY
TRBJ1-2	TRBV27	13	ASSFYTSGGYGYT
TRBJ2-1	TRBV20-1	13	SASQDRTVYNEQF
TRBJ1-2	TRBV20-1	14	SARPPAGRHNYGYT
TRBJ2-1	TRBV20-1	9	SGRSGDEQF
TRBJ2-1	TRBV13	16	ASSLGHRRGGMGNEQF
TRBJ2-3	TRBV4-2	16	ASSQVGSLELYTDTQY
TRBJ2-5	TRBV4-2	13	ASSQDRRFQETQY
TRBJ2-7	TRBV5-1	13	ASSLIAGGPNEQY
.	TRBV6-2/TRBV6-3	14	ASSYRPGGPQQTQY
TRBJ2-3	TRBV7-2	12	ASSLVGGADTQY
TRBJ1-1	TRBV6-2/TRBV6-3	14	ASSYPIERMNTEAF
TRBJ2-6	TRBV27	17	ASSPRTGAGGSGANVLT
TRBJ2-1	TRBV7-2	13	ASSGKRLAGHEQF
TRBJ2-1	TRBV21-1	13	ASSKAKGRYNEQF
TRBJ2-5	TRBV4-3	14	ASSQDSGTGKETQY
TRBJ2-7	TRBV6-6	13	ASSYSLGQSYEQY
.	TRBV27	11	ASSLTHRGEQY
TRBJ2-5	TRBV7-9	15	ASSLAAITGGQETQY
TRBJ2-7	TRBV28	13	ASTFPTGTFYEQY
TRBJ2-1	TRBV24-1	14	ATSDLGGGPLNEQF
TRBJ1-6	TRBV6-6	14	ASSQQRSSYNSPLH
TRBJ2-1	TRBV29-1	12	SAQGLPLYNEQF
TRBJ1-5	TRBV6-6	11	ASGVYGNQPQH
TRBJ2-3	TRBV5-1	12	ASSLSQMADTQY